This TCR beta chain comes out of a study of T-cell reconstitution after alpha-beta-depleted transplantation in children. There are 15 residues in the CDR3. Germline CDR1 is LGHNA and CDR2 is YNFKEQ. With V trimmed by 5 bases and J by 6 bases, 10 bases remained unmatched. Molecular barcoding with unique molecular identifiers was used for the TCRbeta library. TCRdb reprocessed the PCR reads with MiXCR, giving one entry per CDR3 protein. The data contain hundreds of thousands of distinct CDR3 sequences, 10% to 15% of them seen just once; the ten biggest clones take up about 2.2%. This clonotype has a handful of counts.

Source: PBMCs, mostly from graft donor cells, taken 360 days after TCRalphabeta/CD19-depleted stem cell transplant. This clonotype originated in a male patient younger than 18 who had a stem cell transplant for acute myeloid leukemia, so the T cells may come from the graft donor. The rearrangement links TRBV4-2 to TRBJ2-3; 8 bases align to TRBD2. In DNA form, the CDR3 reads TGTGCCAGCAGCGAGCTGCGTAGCGGGACTGATACGCAGTATTTT. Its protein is CASSELRSGTDTQYF.